This T cell receptor beta chain originates from a study of T cells after yellow fever vaccination. General study findings and limits: Post-booster repertoires again held most primary-vaccination clones (just under 97% CD4, 88% CD8).

With respect to this clonotype: The target antigen is unknown.

Trimming shortened V by 5 bases and J by 11 bases, and 18 bases separated the two germline ends. In germline, CDR1 is MNHEY, CDR2 SMNVEV (reference sequence). The CDR3 length is 13 residues. In TCRdb, the 5' RACE reads were re-called with MiXCR into one record per CDR3 protein. The profile shows nearly 550,000 distinct CDR3 sequences, about 19% of them singletons. This sample comprised PBMCs, obtained 15 days after the yellow fever booster vaccination. The chain carries TRBV27 and TRBJ1-1, with D unclear. This TCR was recovered from a young man who received the YFV17D yellow fever vaccine. This CDR3 is CASSPLSWGGAFF. CDR3 in DNA: TGTGCCAGCAGTCCCCTCTCCTGGGGAGGGGCTTTCTTT.